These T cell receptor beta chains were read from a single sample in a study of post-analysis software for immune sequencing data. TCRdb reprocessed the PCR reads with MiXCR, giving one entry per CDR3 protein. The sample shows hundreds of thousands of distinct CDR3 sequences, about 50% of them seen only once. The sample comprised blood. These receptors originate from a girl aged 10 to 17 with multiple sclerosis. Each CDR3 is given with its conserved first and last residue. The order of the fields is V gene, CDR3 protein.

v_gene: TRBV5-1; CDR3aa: CASSLEQRANYGYTF
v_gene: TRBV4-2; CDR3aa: CASSQGPSGSGEQYF
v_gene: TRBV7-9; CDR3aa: CASSLVQGDGETQYF
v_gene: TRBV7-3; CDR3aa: CASSLGTRRGQETQYF
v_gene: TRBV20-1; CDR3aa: CSAEASGTYEQYF
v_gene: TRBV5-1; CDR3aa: CASSLGTGVRDEQYF
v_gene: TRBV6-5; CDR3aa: CASSNAGLPYNEQFF
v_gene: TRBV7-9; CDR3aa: CASSLSGTQGSGYTF
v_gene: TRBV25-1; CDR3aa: CASSEYFSSTVPGQGKYF
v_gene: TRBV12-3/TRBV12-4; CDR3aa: CASSPSGQPFSGANVLTF
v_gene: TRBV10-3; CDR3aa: CAISKTTEQETQYF
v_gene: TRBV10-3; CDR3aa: CATRQGEANVLTF
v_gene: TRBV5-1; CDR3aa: CASSPGALGGSYEQYF
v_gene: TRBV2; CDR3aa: CASSEGIGITDTQYF
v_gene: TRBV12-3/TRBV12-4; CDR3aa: CASGVRVYNEQFF
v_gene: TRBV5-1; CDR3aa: CASSLLASAMYNEQFF
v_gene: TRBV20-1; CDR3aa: CSANPDRDGVYTQYF
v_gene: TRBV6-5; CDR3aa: CASGKMGQGAIYEQYF
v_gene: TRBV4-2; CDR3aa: CASSPTSGRAETQYF
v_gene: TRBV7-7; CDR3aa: CASSGHHRGAIYGYTF
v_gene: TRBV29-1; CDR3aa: CSVEDVEKLFF
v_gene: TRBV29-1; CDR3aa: CSARGTGGRIQEAQYF
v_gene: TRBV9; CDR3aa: CASRGQGGYTF
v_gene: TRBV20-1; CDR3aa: CSSTGTDTEAFF
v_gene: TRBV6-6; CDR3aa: CASSYGEVSYEQYF